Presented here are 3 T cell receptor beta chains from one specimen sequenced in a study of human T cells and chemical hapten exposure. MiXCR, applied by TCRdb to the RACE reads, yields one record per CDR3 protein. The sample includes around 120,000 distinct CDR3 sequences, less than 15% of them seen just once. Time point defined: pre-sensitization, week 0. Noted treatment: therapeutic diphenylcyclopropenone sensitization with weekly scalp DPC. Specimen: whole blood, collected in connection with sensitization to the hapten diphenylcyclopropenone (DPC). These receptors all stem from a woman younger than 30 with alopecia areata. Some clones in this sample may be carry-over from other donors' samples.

As DNA, the CDR3 is TGCGCCAGCAGCTTGGTTGCGGTGGGGAACACTGAAGCTTTCTTT. The encoded protein is CASSLVAVGNTEAFF. V usage is TRBV5-1 and J usage is TRBJ1-1; D unresolved. The germline V gene encodes CDR1 SGHRS and CDR2 YFSETQ. The CDR3 covers 15 residues. The V and J ends lost 0 bases and 1 base respectively, with 10 bases between them.

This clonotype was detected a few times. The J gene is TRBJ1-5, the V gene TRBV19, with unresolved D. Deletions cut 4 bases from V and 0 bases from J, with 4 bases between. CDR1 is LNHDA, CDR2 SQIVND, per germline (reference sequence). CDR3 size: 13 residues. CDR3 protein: CASSTHSNQPQHF. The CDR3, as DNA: TGTGCCAGTAGTACCCATAGCAATCAGCCCCAGCATTTT.

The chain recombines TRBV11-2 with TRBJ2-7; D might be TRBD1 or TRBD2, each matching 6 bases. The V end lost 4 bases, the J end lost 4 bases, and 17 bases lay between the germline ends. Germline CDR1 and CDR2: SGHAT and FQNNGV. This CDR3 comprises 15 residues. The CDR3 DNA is TGTGCCAGCAGCTCGGGGGCTGGGGGCGGTTACGAGCAGTACTTC. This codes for CASSSGAGGGYEQYF.